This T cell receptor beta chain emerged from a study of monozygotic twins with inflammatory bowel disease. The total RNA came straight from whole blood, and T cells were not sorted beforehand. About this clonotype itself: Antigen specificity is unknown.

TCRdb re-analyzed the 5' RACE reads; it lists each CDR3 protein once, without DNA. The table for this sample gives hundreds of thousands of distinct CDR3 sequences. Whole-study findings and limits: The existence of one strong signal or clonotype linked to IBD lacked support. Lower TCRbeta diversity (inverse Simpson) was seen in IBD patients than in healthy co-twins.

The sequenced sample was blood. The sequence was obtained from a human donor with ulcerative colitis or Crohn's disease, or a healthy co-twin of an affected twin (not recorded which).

CDR3: CASSVSGPFGNEQYF. The chain has TRBV28 and TRBJ2-7. Germline lookup yields CDR1 MDHEN and CDR2 SYDVKM. The CDR3 extends over 15 amino acids.